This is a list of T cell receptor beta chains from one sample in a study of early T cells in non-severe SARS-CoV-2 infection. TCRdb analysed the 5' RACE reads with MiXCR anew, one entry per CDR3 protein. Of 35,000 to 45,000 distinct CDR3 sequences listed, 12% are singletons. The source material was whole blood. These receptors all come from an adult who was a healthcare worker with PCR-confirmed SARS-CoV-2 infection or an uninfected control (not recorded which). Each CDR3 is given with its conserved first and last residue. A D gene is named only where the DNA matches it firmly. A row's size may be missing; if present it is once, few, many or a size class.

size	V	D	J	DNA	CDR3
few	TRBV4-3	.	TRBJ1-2	TGCGCCAGCAGCCAAGATTCGGGGGTCTCATCCGATGGCTACACCTTC	CASSQDSGVSSDGYTF
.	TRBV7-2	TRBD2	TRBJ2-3	TGTGCCAGCGAAAGAACTAGCGGGAGGGATACGCAGTATTTT	CASERTSGRDTQYF
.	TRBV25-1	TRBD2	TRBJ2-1	TGTGCCAGCAGTACACCTAGCGGGAGGGCAGACAATGAGCAGTTCTTC	CASSTPSGRADNEQFF
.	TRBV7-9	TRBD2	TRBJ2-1	TGTGCCAGCAGCCCCCGGACTAGCCCCAGGAGGCATGAGCAGTTCTTC	CASSPRTSPRRHEQFF
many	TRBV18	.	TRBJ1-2	TGTGCCAGCTCCGCAACCCTATCCGACTTTAACTATGGCTACACCTTC	CASSATLSDFNYGYTF
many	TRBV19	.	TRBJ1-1	TGTGCCAGTATAGGTCACACTGAAGCTTTCTTT	CASIGHTEAFF
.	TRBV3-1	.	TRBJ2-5	TGTGCCAGCAGCCAGGATTCTCGGCGGGGGCGAGAGACCCAGTACTTC	CASSQDSRRGRETQYF
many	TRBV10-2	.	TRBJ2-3	TGCGCCAGCGGAGCGTCGGATACGCAGTATTTT	CASGASDTQYF
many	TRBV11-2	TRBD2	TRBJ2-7	TGTGCCAGCAGCTTAGTGGCGGGAGGGCTTCTGGGAGAGCAGTACTTC	CASSLVAGGLLGEQYF
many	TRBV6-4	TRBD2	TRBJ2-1	TGTGCCAGCAGTGACTCGATACTAGCGGGAGCGACTGAGCAGTTCTTC	CASSDSILAGATEQFF
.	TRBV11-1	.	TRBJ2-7	TGTGCCAGCAGCTTAGGACAAGCCAACGAGCAGTACTTC	CASSLGQANEQYF
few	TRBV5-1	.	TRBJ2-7	TGCGCCAGCAGCTTTGGCCCCGGGCCCGGCTACGAGCAGTACTTC	CASSFGPGPGYEQYF
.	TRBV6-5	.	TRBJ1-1	TGTGCCAGCAGTTACCGCTGGGCAGCCGAGGACACTGAAGCTTTCTTT	CASSYRWAAEDTEAFF
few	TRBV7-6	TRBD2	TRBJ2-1	TGTGCCAGCAGCCCCGGGGGGGGTCCGATCTACAATGAGCAGTTCTTC	CASSPGGGPIYNEQFF
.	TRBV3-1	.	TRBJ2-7	TGTGCCAGCAGCCAGAGTGACGAGCAGTACTTC	CASSQSDEQYF
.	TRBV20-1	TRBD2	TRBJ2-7	TGCAGTGCTAGAGGACCCCTAGCGGGAGTCTACGAGCAGTACTTC	CSARGPLAGVYEQYF
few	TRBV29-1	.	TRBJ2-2	TGCAGCGTTGGGACACTTGGAAACACCGGGGAGCTGTTTTTT	CSVGTLGNTGELFF
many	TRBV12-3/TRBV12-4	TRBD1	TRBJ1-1	TGTGCCAGCAGTTCACAACAGGGGGCCCTATCTGAAGCTTTCTTT	CASSSQQGALSEAFF
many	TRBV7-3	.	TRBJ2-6	TGTGCCAGCAGCCCGACCGTCCACGGGGCCAACGTCCTGACTTTC	CASSPTVHGANVLTF
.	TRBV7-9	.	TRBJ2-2	TGTGCCAGCCGGTCCTGGGGCGGGGAGCTGTTTTTT	CASRSWGGELFF
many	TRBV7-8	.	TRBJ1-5	TGTGCCAGCAGCTTAAATGAGGATCAGCCCCAGCATTTT	CASSLNEDQPQHF
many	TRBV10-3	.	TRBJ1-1	TGTGCCATCAGTGGTCAGGAGAACACTGAAGCTTTCTTT	CAISGQENTEAFF
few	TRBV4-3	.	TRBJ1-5	TGCGCCAGCAGCCAAGGCTGGACCAATCAGCCCCAGCATTTT	CASSQGWTNQPQHF
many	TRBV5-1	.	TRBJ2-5	TGCGCCAGCAGCCCGGGACTTCAAGAGACCCAGTACTTC	CASSPGLQETQYF
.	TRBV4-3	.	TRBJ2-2	TGCGCCAGCAGCCAAGTAAGCGGCGCAAGGTACACCGGGGAGCTGTTTTTT	CASSQVSGARYTGELFF
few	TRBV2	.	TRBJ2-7	TGTGCCAGCAGTGAAGCCCCTACCCGGAAGGTAACCTACGAGCAGTACTTC	CASSEAPTRKVTYEQYF
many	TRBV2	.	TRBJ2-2	TGTGCCACCAAGGGCCTTTTGTACACCGGGGAGCTGTTTTTT	CATKGLLYTGELFF
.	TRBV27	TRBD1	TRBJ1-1	TGTGCCAGCAGTTTGACAGGGGTATGGACTGAAGCTTTCTTT	CASSLTGVWTEAFF
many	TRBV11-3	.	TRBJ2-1	TGTGCCAGCAGCCAAAGTCAGGGAATCGGGGATGAGCAGTTCTTC	CASSQSQGIGDEQFF
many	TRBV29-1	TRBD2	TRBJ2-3	TGCAGCGTTGAAGCGGGAGGGCCTGCAGATACGCAGTATTTT	CSVEAGGPADTQYF
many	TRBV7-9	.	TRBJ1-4	TGTGCCAGCAGCTCCGTGACATCTAGGAATGAAAAACTGTTTTTT	CASSSVTSRNEKLFF
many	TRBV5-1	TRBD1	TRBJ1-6	TGCGCCAGCAGCCGAGAGGACAGGGGTTCACCCCTCCACTTT	CASSREDRGSPLHF
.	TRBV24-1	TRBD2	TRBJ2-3	TGTGCCACCAGTGATGCACTAGCGGGGAGCACAGATACGCAGTATTTT	CATSDALAGSTDTQYF
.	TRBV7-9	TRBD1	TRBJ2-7	TGTGCCAGCAGCTTACAAGGGGGCAGCGAGCAGTACTTC	CASSLQGGSEQYF
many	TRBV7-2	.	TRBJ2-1	TGTGCCAGCAGCTTAGGGTTCACGAACAATGAGCAGTTCTTC	CASSLGFTNNEQFF
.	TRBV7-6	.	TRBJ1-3	TGTGCCAGCACCCCCGGCTGGGACAAGGCGAACTCTGGAAACACCATATATTTT	CASTPGWDKANSGNTIYF
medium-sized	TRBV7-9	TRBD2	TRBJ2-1	TGTGCCAGCAGCTTATCAAATAGCGGGGGGAAGTTCTTC	CASSLSNSGGKFF
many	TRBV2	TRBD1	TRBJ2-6	TGTGCCAGCAAGACGGGACAGGGTGTTTTCAGGGGGGCCAACGTCCTGACTTTC	CASKTGQGVFRGANVLTF
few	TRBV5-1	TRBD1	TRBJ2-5	TGCGCCAGCAGCACCGGACAGGGGGATTCAGAGACCCAGTACTTC	CASSTGQGDSETQYF
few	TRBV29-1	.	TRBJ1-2	TGCAGCTACCGGGACAATGGCTACACCTTC	CSYRDNGYTF
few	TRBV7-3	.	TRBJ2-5	TGTGCCAGCAGCCCGACGTTGGGGAGTCGAGAGACCCAGTACTTC	CASSPTLGSRETQYF
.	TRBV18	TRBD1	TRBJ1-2	TGTGCCAGCTCTCTGGGACAGGGAAAAGACTATGGCTACACCTTC	CASSLGQGKDYGYTF
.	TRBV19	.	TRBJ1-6	TGTGCCAGTAGTATAACGCGCGAAGGATATTCACCCCTCCACTTT	CASSITREGYSPLHF
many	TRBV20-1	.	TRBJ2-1	TGCAGTCCGCTCTCAGATCTCTCCTACAATGAGCAGTTCTTC	CSPLSDLSYNEQFF
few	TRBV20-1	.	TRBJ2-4	TGCAGTGCGTTGGGGCCGGTAGCCAAAAACATTCAGTACTTC	CSALGPVAKNIQYF
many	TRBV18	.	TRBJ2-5	TGTGCCAGCTCACCACCCCCCAATCCGGAGACCCAGTACTTC	CASSPPPNPETQYF
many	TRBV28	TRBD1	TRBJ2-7	TGTGCCAGCAGTCCTCACGGACAGGGGGCCTACGAGCAGTACTTC	CASSPHGQGAYEQYF
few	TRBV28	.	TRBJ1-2	TGTGCCAGCAGCCGGTTAATTGGTGGCTACACCTTC	CASSRLIGGYTF
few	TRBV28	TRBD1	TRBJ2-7	TGTGCCAGCAAACAGGGGGCGGGAAAGCTGCAGTACTTC	CASKQGAGKLQYF